These 24 T cell receptor beta chains were all obtained from the same sample, sequenced in a study of T cells in Graves' hyperthyroidism and ophthalmopathy. TCR beta CDR3 regions were amplified from RNA. The TCR CDR3 first-round RT-PCR relied on the HTBI primer set. TCRdb re-derived calls from the multiplex PCR reads in MiXCR, one entry per CDR3 protein. The sample holds around 610,000 distinct CDR3 sequences, roughly 14% seen once. Sequenced sample: blood. The receptors stem from a woman between 40 and 55 years old with Graves' ophthalmopathy.

This chain uses TRBV29-1 with TRBJ1-2; the D is unclear. Trimming shortened V by 3 bases and J by 0 bases, and 8 bases separated the two germline ends. The germline CDR1 and CDR2 sequences are SQVTM and ANQGSEA. The CDR3 spans 13 residues. CDR3 sequence (DNA): TGCAGCGTTGAGGGCAATTCTAACTATGGCTACACCTTC. Translation: CSVEGNSNYGYTF.

At least ten counts were recorded for this clonotype. The chain recombines TRBV24-1 with TRBJ2-7; 9 bases line up with TRBD1. The CDR3 has 16 amino acids. Germline V gives CDR1 KGHDR, CDR2 SFDVKD. V dropped 3 bases and J dropped 5; count of bases not matched to a gene: 10. The CDR3 sequence: CATSDTRQGGGDEQYF. CDR3 sequence (DNA): TGTGCCACCAGTGATACGAGACAGGGGGGGGGCGACGAGCAGTACTTC.

Note on this clonotype: A clone one base away is much larger, so this may be a read error. The chain joins TRBV19 to TRBJ2-7; possible D gene TRBD1, 5 bases. The CDR3 is made up of 14 amino acids. Per germline, CDR1 LNHDA and CDR2 SQIVND (reference sequence). The CDR3 spells CASSPAQGPYGQYF. CDR3 bases: TGTGCCAGTAGTCCCGCCCAGGGTCCCTACGGGCAGTACTTC.

In its sample, this clonotype was seen a few times. The chain has TRBV28 and TRBJ1-1; 8 bases match TRBD1. The CDR3 extends over 14 amino acids. Per germline, CDR1 MDHEN and CDR2 SYDVKM. With V trimmed by 5 bases and J by 4 bases, 6 bases remained unmatched. The CDR3 coding sequence is TGTGCCAGCAGTCAGGGGGCGTCGGGCACTGAAGCTTTCTTT. It specifies CASSQGASGTEAFF.

Many counts were recorded for this clonotype. The V gene is TRBV4-3, the J gene TRBJ1-3; perhaps TRBD1 as D (6 bases). Germline V gene data show CDR1 as LGHNA and CDR2 as YSLEER. Trimming removed 0 bases at V and 0 bases at J, with 15 bases between. There are 18 residues in the CDR3. CDR3 sequence reads: CASSQDGTGSGSGNTIYF. The CDR3 DNA is TGCGCCAGCAGCCAAGATGGTACAGGGTCTGGCTCTGGAAACACCATATATTTT.

This clonotype was observed a few times. V is TRBV4-3 and J is TRBJ1-1; D is perhaps TRBD1 (6 bases). CDR3 size: 15 residues. Trimming took off 2 bases at V and 3 bases at J, with 13 bases between the two ends. Looked up from germline, CDR1 is LGHNA and CDR2 is YSLEER. CDR3 sequence (DNA): TGCGCCAGCAGCCAATTACCTACAGGGTACACTGAAGCTTTCTTT. Protein sequence: CASSQLPTGYTEAFF.

This clonotype was detected ten times or more. V gene TRBV7-3 combines with J gene TRBJ1-1; D is unresolved. The CDR3 contains 14 residues. Per germline, CDR1 SGHTA and CDR2 FQGTGA. V lost 0 bases to trimming and J lost 4 bases, with 9 bases between them. The CDR3 loop is CASSLTSWGTEAFF. CDR3 nucleotides: TGTGCCAGCAGCTTAACTTCTTGGGGCACTGAAGCTTTCTTT.

This chain joins TRBV11-1 and TRBJ2-4; possibly TRBD2 for D (6 bases). Germline loops: CDR1 SGHAT, CDR2 FQDESV (reference sequence). The CDR3 consists of 19 residues. Trimming left V 3 bases short and J 0 bases short, with 21 bases between. The CDR3: CASSLWGVTGPLAKNIQYF. CDR3 coding DNA: TGTGCCAGCAGCTTGTGGGGGGTGACGGGACCCCTAGCCAAAAACATTCAGTACTTC.

This clonotype has more than one count but fewer than ten. The chain combines TRBV11-2 with TRBJ1-5, with TRBD1 matching 12 bases. The CDR3 spans 17 residues. Germline loops: CDR1 SGHAT, CDR2 FQNNGV. Unmatched junction bases numbered 2, after V lost 1 base and J lost 1 base. This chain's CDR3 is CASSLGDRGQSNQPQHF. CDR3 nucleotide sequence: TGTGCCAGCAGCTTAGGGGACAGGGGGCAGAGCAATCAGCCCCAGCATTTT.

In its sample, this clonotype was seen many times. The V gene is TRBV10-3, the J gene TRBJ2-7, with D unclear. The germline V gene encodes CDR1 ENHRY and CDR2 SYGVKD. This CDR3 has 12 residues. The ends were cut back, 8 bases at V and 1 base at J, with 9 bases in the middle. The DNA of the CDR3 is TGTGCCATCGGAGCAGTGTCCTACGAGCAGTACTTC. Its protein product is CAIGAVSYEQYF.

This clonotype was recorded many times. The chain is built from TRBV29-1 and TRBJ2-5; 7 bases fit TRBD2. The junction had 7 bases not matched to a gene; V was cut back by 3 bases and J by 0 bases. The CDR3 totals 15 residues. Germline lookup yields CDR1 SQVTM and CDR2 ANQGSEA. The CDR3 here is CSVDVVGGNQETQYF. The CDR3, as DNA: TGCAGCGTTGATGTAGTGGGAGGGAACCAAGAGACCCAGTACTTC.

This clonotype was observed a few times. This chain connects TRBV20-1 to TRBJ2-5; D remains ambiguous. CDR1 and CDR2 from the germline V gene are DFQATT and SNEGSKA (reference sequence). V dropped 0 bases and J dropped 2 bases, with 16 bases sitting between them. The CDR3 has 16 residues. The CDR3 DNA sequence: TGCAGTGCTAGAGATCGTGAAAGAACCGAACAAGAGACCCAGTACTTC. Residues: CSARDRERTEQETQYF.

The table lists this clonotype with a few counts. The V call is TRBV12-3 or TRBV12-4, the J call TRBJ2-7; TRBD2 agrees at 8 bases. This CDR3 contains 15 residues. J gave up 3 bases and V 6 bases, and 10 bases lay outside the gene matches. The CDR3 protein is CASSVGGRFSYEQYF. CDR3 in DNA: TGTGCCAGCAGCGTAGGCGGGAGGTTTAGCTACGAGCAGTACTTC.

The V gene is TRBV30, the J gene TRBJ1-2; 9 bases map to TRBD1. Germline assignment: CDR1 GTSNPN and CDR2 SVGIG (reference sequence). J lost 0 bases, V lost 4 bases, and 12 bases had no gene match. This CDR3 has 17 amino acids. The CDR3: CAWNPGQGFLPNYGYTF. CDR3 nucleotides: TGTGCCTGGAACCCGGGACAGGGTTTCCTTCCTAACTATGGCTACACCTTC.

The V gene is TRBV6-2 or TRBV6-3, the J gene TRBJ1-5; D is possibly TRBD1 (6 bases). V gave up 6 bases and J gave up 3 bases, with 12 bases separating them. The CDR3 totals 14 residues. Germline V gene lookup returns CDR1 MNHEY and CDR2 SVGEGT. The CDR3 loop is CASRLTGNNQPQHF. In DNA, the CDR3 is TGTGCCAGCAGACTAACAGGGAACAATCAGCCCCAGCATTTT.

This clonotype appeared many times. This sequence may be a read error, since a much larger clone differs from it by one base. V and J are TRBV15 and TRBJ2-7, with TRBD2 identical over 12 bases. This CDR3 contains 15 residues. Germline V CDR1 and CDR2: LNHNV, YYDKDF (reference sequence). CDR3 DNA: TGTGCCACCAACAGAGAAGGGACTAGCGGGTACGAGCAGTACTTC. Translated, it gives CATNREGTSGYEQYF. The full variable domain, rest sourced from reference TRBV15 and TRBJ2-7, is DAMVIQNPRYQVTQFGKPVTLSCSQTLNHNVMYWYQQKSSQAPKLLFHYYDKDFNNEADTPDNFQSRRPNTSFCFLDIRSPGLGDTAMYLCATNREGTSGYEQYFGPGTRLTVT.

This clonotype was detected many times. The chain has TRBV20-1 and TRBJ2-5; D unclear. Germline CDR1 reads DFQATT; CDR2 reads SNEGSKA (reference sequence). V shed 0 bases and J shed 4 bases, with 12 bases lying between them. This CDR3 contains 14 residues. The CDR3 DNA reads TGCAGTGCTAGAGATGATGGGTCCCTAGAGACCCAGTACTTC. Protein: CSARDDGSLETQYF.

Comment on this clonotype: One end of the junction varies from germline; a read error may be responsible. This rearrangement joins TRBV12-3 or TRBV12-4 to TRBJ1-5; D call uncertain. There are 12 residues in the CDR3. The CDR3, as DNA: TGTGCCAGCAGTTTAAACAATCAGGCCCAGCATTTT. This translates into CASSLNNQAQHF.

Points on this clonotype: Its ends do not fully match the called genes, so a read error is possible. The genes are TRBV27 and TRBJ2-7; TRBD2 aligns across 11 bases. Germline CDR1 and CDR2: MNHEY and SMNVEV (reference sequence). This CDR3 is 15 amino acids long. The DNA for the CDR3 is TGCGCCAGCAGTACCCTACTAGCGGGAGACTACGAGCAGTACTTC. This codes for CASSTLLAGDYEQYF.

The chain couples TRBV9 to TRBJ1-1; D unclear. CDR1 and CDR2 (germline): SGDLS, YYNGEE. This CDR3 has 13 amino acids. Between the trimmed V and J ends, which lost 0 bases and 3 bases, there was a span of 6 bases. CDR3 sequence: CASSVEEYTEAFF. In DNA, the CDR3 is TGTGCCAGCAGCGTAGAAGAGTACACTGAAGCTTTCTTT.

The table lists this clonotype with many counts. J is TRBJ1-5 and V is TRBV5-1; possible D gene TRBD1, 5 bases. Germline CDR1 SGHRS, CDR2 YFSETQ. Trimming stripped 4 bases from V and 6 bases from J, with 14 bases between. The CDR3 length is 14 residues. The CDR3 DNA reads as TGCGCCAGCAGCCCAGGGTTAGGAAGTCAGCCCCAGCATTTT. It specifies CASSPGLGSQPQHF.

The genes are TRBV11-2 and TRBJ2-5; 13 bases match TRBD2. This CDR3 region has 17 residues. The V and J ends lost 5 bases and 5 bases, in that order; junction bases with no gene match: 11. Germline V CDR1 and CDR2: SGHAT, FQNNGV. The CDR3, as DNA: TGTGCCAGCAGCCCCCGGACTAGCGGGAGTCTCCGGGAGACCCAGTACTTC. Protein: CASSPRTSGSLRETQYF.

This chain connects TRBV2 to TRBJ2-7; perhaps TRBD1 as D (6 bases). The CDR3 sequence is 12 residues long. Trimming stripped 6 bases from V and 6 bases from J, with 12 bases between. Germline V gene lookup returns CDR1 SNHLY and CDR2 FYNNEI. CDR3 nucleotides: TGTGCCAGCAGGGCGGACAGCGCCGAGCAGTACTTC. Protein product: CASRADSAEQYF. The full variable domain, rest sourced from reference TRBV2 and TRBJ2-7, is EPEVTQTPSHQVTQMGQEVILRCVPISNHLYFYWYRQILGQKVEFLVSFYNNEISEKSEIFDDQFSVERPDGSNFTLKIRSTKLEDSAMYFCASRADSAEQYFGPGTRLTVT.

This clonotype was seen many times. The genes are TRBV12-3 or TRBV12-4 and TRBJ1-2; no reliable D call. CDR3 size: 15 residues. Trimming took off 1 base at V and 1 base at J, with 10 bases between the two ends. CDR3 coding DNA: TGTGCCAGCAGTTTAGGGCAGACTATTAACTATGGCTACACCTTC. Its translation: CASSLGQTINYGYTF.